Following are 2 T cell receptor beta chains from one sample sequenced in a study of vaccination and CD4 T cells after COVID-19. As to time point: late sampling 161 to 241 days after vaccination in three convalescent patients. The sample's treatment: roughly 11-day PBMC culture with coronavirus spike peptide pools or control peptides (ViraFEST assay). No antigen has been assigned to these receptors. Cultured CD4+ T-cell DNA underwent Oncomine TCR Beta short-read sequencing. One entry per CDR3 protein, called by TCRdb with MiXCR from the PCR reads. The sample lists about 20,000 distinct CDR3 sequences; 42% were seen once. Specimen: CD4+ T cells from blood, cultured in vitro, collected about 7 months after SARS-CoV-2 vaccination. These TCRs come from a human donor who had recovered from COVID-19.

This rearrangement joins TRBV4-2 to TRBJ2-7, with TRBD1 matching 8 bases. The ends lost 1 base at V and 7 bases at J; junction bases unmatched: 6. This CDR3 comprises 14 residues. Germline V gene data show CDR1 as LGHNA and CDR2 as YNFKEQ. The CDR3 bases are TGTGCCAGCAGCCAAGGGCAGGGGGCTTGGGAGCAGTACTTC. Translation gives CASSQGQGAWEQYF.

The V call is TRBV6-2 or TRBV6-3, the J call TRBJ1-5, with 7 positions matching TRBD1. Germline CDR1 is MNHEY and CDR2 is SVGEGT. The CDR3 is 16 amino acids. The trim removed 2 bases at V and 3 bases at J, leaving 7 bases unmatched. The CDR3 sequence: CASSYIDRVDNQPQHF. The CDR3 bases are TGTGCCAGCAGTTACATTGACAGGGTAGACAATCAGCCCCAGCATTTT.